This entry concerns a single T cell receptor (beta chain). The antigen is not known. The V end lost 7 bases, the J end lost 0 bases, and 16 bases lay between the germline ends. Germline-derived CDR1 and CDR2 are SEHNR and FQNEAQ (reference sequence). The CDR3 runs 16 residues. The sample comes from a study of OX40 agonist ivuxolimab in advanced cancers. Only in-frame clones appear in the TCRdb table, and some are missing; sequencing was by immunoSEQ multiplex PCR. The table lists around 84,000 clones, around nine tenths of them singletons. Regarding the study as a whole: With doses of 0.1 to 3.0 mg/kg, CD4+ and CD8+ blood T cells had undergone clonal expansion by week 6.

The TCR comes from an adult with an advanced solid tumor such as melanoma, head and neck, liver or kidney cancer. The sample in question was CD4+ or CD8+ T cells sorted from blood, obtained in a trial of the OX40 agonist ivuxolimab. This rearrangement joins TRBV7-9 to TRBJ2-1; unclear D gene. The CDR3 region has the DNA TGTGCCAGCATTCCTTTCGGGTTACGCTCCTACAATGAGCAGTTCTTC. As protein: CASIPFGLRSYNEQFF.